A selection of T cell receptor beta chains follows, all from one sample in a study of post-analysis software for immune sequencing data. TCRdb passed the PCR reads through MiXCR, listing each CDR3 protein once. The data contain roughly 730,000 distinct CDR3 sequences, less than 35% of them singletons. Sequencing was done on a sample of blood. The receptors were gathered from a girl aged 10 to 17 with multiple sclerosis. Both conserved end residues are part of each CDR3. The D gene is left open where the match is weak. Size is omitted from some rows. Given values are once, few, many or a class for expanded clones.

v_gene: TRBV5-6; abundance: NA; j_gene: TRBJ1-2; d_gene: TRBD1; CDR3aa: CASKRGDRTDYGYTF; CDR3nt: TGTGCCAGCAAAAGAGGGGACAGGACCGATTATGGCTACACCTTC
v_gene: TRBV6-5; abundance: NA; j_gene: TRBJ1-5; d_gene: TRBD1; CDR3aa: CASSQNRGPNQPQHF; CDR3nt: TGTGCCAGCAGTCAAAACAGGGGGCCGAATCAGCCCCAGCATTTT
v_gene: TRBV29-1; abundance: NA; j_gene: TRBJ2-7; d_gene: NA; CDR3aa: CSVGSGPGYEQYF; CDR3nt: TGCAGCGTTGGTTCTGGCCCTGGCTACGAGCAGTACTTC
v_gene: TRBV6-2/TRBV6-3; abundance: NA; j_gene: TRBJ2-1; d_gene: NA; CDR3aa: CASSQGGGVEQFF; CDR3nt: TGTGCCAGCAGCCAGGGGGGAGGGGTGGAGCAGTTCTTC
v_gene: TRBV9; abundance: many; j_gene: TRBJ1-4; d_gene: TRBD1; CDR3aa: CASSLMGGGGEKLFF; CDR3nt: TGTGCCAGCAGCCTCATGGGAGGGGGCGGTGAAAAACTGTTTTTT
v_gene: TRBV7-9; abundance: NA; j_gene: TRBJ2-1; d_gene: NA; CDR3aa: CASSFSDEQFF; CDR3nt: TGTGCCAGCAGCTTTTCCGATGAGCAGTTCTTC
v_gene: TRBV3-1; abundance: few; j_gene: TRBJ2-5; d_gene: NA; CDR3aa: CASSQESRRIQETQYF; CDR3nt: TGTGCCAGCAGCCAAGAGTCTCGGCGGATACAAGAGACCCAGTACTTC
v_gene: TRBV10-3; abundance: NA; j_gene: TRBJ2-3; d_gene: TRBD2; CDR3aa: CAISEPSGSPDTQYF; CDR3nt: TGTGCCATCAGTGAGCCCAGCGGGAGCCCAGATACGCAGTATTTT
v_gene: TRBV6-5; abundance: NA; j_gene: TRBJ1-4; d_gene: NA; CDR3aa: CASSYSRVLNEKLFF; CDR3nt: TGTGCCAGCAGTTACTCCCGGGTCCTTAATGAAAAACTGTTTTTT
v_gene: TRBV7-2; abundance: NA; j_gene: TRBJ2-3; d_gene: TRBD2; CDR3aa: CASSLGAGGRGDTQYF; CDR3nt: TGTGCCAGCAGCTTAGGAGCGGGGGGGCGCGGAGATACGCAGTATTTT
v_gene: TRBV7-2; abundance: NA; j_gene: TRBJ2-1; d_gene: NA; CDR3aa: CASNYLRGANEQFF; CDR3nt: TGTGCCAGCAACTACCTCAGAGGAGCCAATGAGCAGTTCTTC
v_gene: TRBV7-2; abundance: few; j_gene: TRBJ2-3; d_gene: NA; CDR3aa: CASSLVASEEDTQYF; CDR3nt: TGTGCCAGCAGCTTAGTGGCTAGCGAGGAAGATACGCAGTATTTT
v_gene: TRBV6-1; abundance: NA; j_gene: TRBJ2-1; d_gene: TRBD2; CDR3aa: CASRRGLAGSSPYNEQFF; CDR3nt: TGTGCCAGCCGTCGCGGACTAGCGGGTAGCAGCCCCTACAATGAGCAGTTCTTC
v_gene: TRBV29-1; abundance: NA; j_gene: TRBJ1-2; d_gene: NA; CDR3aa: CSVEDSRGLKYGYTF; CDR3nt: TGCAGCGTTGAAGACTCTCGGGGGCTGAAGTATGGCTACACCTTC
v_gene: TRBV9; abundance: many; j_gene: TRBJ2-3; d_gene: NA; CDR3aa: CASSVGGTTDTQYF; CDR3nt: TGTGCCAGCAGCGTTGGCGGGACCACAGATACGCAGTATTTT
v_gene: TRBV7-2; abundance: few; j_gene: TRBJ1-2; d_gene: NA; CDR3aa: CASSFVTENYGYTF; CDR3nt: TGTGCCAGCAGCTTTGTGACGGAGAACTATGGCTACACCTTC
v_gene: TRBV6-5; abundance: NA; j_gene: TRBJ2-4; d_gene: TRBD2; CDR3aa: CASSYSIGSGVAKNIQYF; CDR3nt: TGTGCCAGCAGTTACTCCATAGGTAGCGGGGTAGCCAAAAACATTCAGTACTTC
v_gene: TRBV10-3; abundance: few; j_gene: TRBJ2-1; d_gene: TRBD2; CDR3aa: CAVRGTEINEQFF; CDR3nt: TGTGCCGTGCGGGGGACCGAAATCAATGAGCAGTTCTTC
v_gene: TRBV20-1; abundance: medium-sized; j_gene: TRBJ2-5; d_gene: NA; CDR3aa: CSATGAETQYF; CDR3nt: TGCAGTGCTACCGGGGCAGAGACCCAGTACTTC
v_gene: TRBV20-1; abundance: NA; j_gene: TRBJ1-1; d_gene: TRBD1; CDR3aa: CSARGQGPVMAFF; CDR3nt: TGCAGTGCTAGAGGACAGGGGCCGGTTATGGCTTTCTTT
v_gene: TRBV14; abundance: NA; j_gene: TRBJ2-1; d_gene: NA; CDR3aa: CASSQDLGRSGRFF; CDR3nt: TGTGCCAGCAGCCAAGATCTGGGTAGGAGCGGCCGGTTCTTC
v_gene: TRBV6-2/TRBV6-3; abundance: NA; j_gene: TRBJ2-5; d_gene: NA; CDR3aa: CASSYSGGRKETQYF; CDR3nt: TGTGCCAGCAGTTATTCCGGGGGAAGAAAAGAGACCCAGTACTTC
v_gene: TRBV28; abundance: NA; j_gene: TRBJ2-6; d_gene: NA; CDR3aa: CASVSGGANVLTF; CDR3nt: TGTGCCAGCGTATCTGGTGGGGCCAACGTCCTGACTTTC
v_gene: TRBV20-1; abundance: NA; j_gene: TRBJ2-7; d_gene: TRBD2; CDR3aa: CSASKLTSGSPYEQYF; CDR3nt: TGCAGTGCTAGCAAACTGACTAGCGGGAGCCCCTACGAGCAGTACTTC
v_gene: TRBV2; abundance: many; j_gene: TRBJ1-2; d_gene: TRBD1; CDR3aa: CASSLNRGDGYTF; CDR3nt: TGTGCCAGCAGTTTGAACAGGGGCGATGGCTACACCTTC
v_gene: TRBV6-5; abundance: few; j_gene: TRBJ1-4; d_gene: NA; CDR3aa: CASSYGQRHTGEKLFF; CDR3nt: TGTGCCAGCAGTTACGGACAGCGACACACTGGGGAAAAACTGTTTTTT
v_gene: TRBV29-1; abundance: NA; j_gene: TRBJ2-1; d_gene: NA; CDR3aa: CSVGGGGAGYNEQFF; CDR3nt: TGCAGCGTTGGAGGGGGGGGGGCCGGCTACAATGAGCAGTTCTTC
v_gene: TRBV5-1; abundance: NA; j_gene: TRBJ2-1; d_gene: NA; CDR3aa: CASSLGPSGEQFF; CDR3nt: TGCGCCAGCAGCTTGGGACCGAGCGGTGAGCAGTTCTTC
v_gene: TRBV27; abundance: NA; j_gene: TRBJ2-7; d_gene: TRBD2; CDR3aa: CASSSGPGGFYEQYF; CDR3nt: TGTGCCAGCAGCTCAGGGCCGGGAGGGTTTTACGAGCAGTACTTC
v_gene: TRBV10-2; abundance: NA; j_gene: TRBJ2-3; d_gene: TRBD2; CDR3aa: CASSESGAGGTDTQYF; CDR3nt: TGCGCCAGCAGTGAGTCAGGAGCGGGGGGCACAGATACGCAGTATTTT
v_gene: TRBV7-9; abundance: NA; j_gene: TRBJ2-7; d_gene: NA; CDR3aa: CASSPGYWNNEQYF; CDR3nt: TGTGCCAGCAGCCCGGGGTACTGGAACAACGAGCAGTACTTC
v_gene: TRBV5-1; abundance: NA; j_gene: TRBJ2-5; d_gene: TRBD1; CDR3aa: CASSFVPGQGLETQYF; CDR3nt: TGCGCCAGCAGCTTCGTCCCGGGACAGGGATTGGAGACCCAGTACTTC
v_gene: TRBV5-1; abundance: few; j_gene: TRBJ2-3; d_gene: NA; CDR3aa: CASSLTGFADTQYF; CDR3nt: TGCGCCAGCAGCTTGACCGGGTTTGCAGATACGCAGTATTTT
v_gene: TRBV6-1; abundance: once; j_gene: TRBJ2-1; d_gene: NA; CDR3aa: CASSQQGGDYNEQFF; CDR3nt: TGTGCCAGCAGCCAACAGGGCGGAGATTACAATGAGCAGTTCTTC
v_gene: TRBV6-4; abundance: NA; j_gene: TRBJ2-2; d_gene: NA; CDR3aa: CASSAGWVGGRYTGELFF; CDR3nt: TGTGCCAGCAGTGCCGGCTGGGTGGGGGGCCGGTACACCGGGGAGCTGTTTTTT
v_gene: TRBV20-1; abundance: NA; j_gene: TRBJ1-1; d_gene: TRBD1; CDR3aa: CSGEGQGNFMGRTEAFF; CDR3nt: TGCAGTGGAGAAGGACAGGGAAATTTTATGGGTAGGACTGAAGCTTTCTTT
v_gene: TRBV6-2/TRBV6-3; abundance: NA; j_gene: TRBJ2-7; d_gene: NA; CDR3aa: CASRRSLAPTSYEQYF; CDR3nt: TGTGCCAGCAGACGTTCCCTAGCGCCCACTTCCTACGAGCAGTACTTC
v_gene: TRBV24-1; abundance: NA; j_gene: TRBJ2-1; d_gene: TRBD1; CDR3aa: CATSGGAGGFGEQFF; CDR3nt: TGTGCCACGTCGGGCGGGGCAGGGGGCTTTGGTGAGCAGTTCTTC
v_gene: TRBV9; abundance: few; j_gene: TRBJ1-2; d_gene: NA; CDR3aa: CASSARENYGYTF; CDR3nt: TGTGCCAGCAGCGCACGGGAGAACTATGGCTACACCTTC
v_gene: TRBV18; abundance: NA; j_gene: TRBJ2-5; d_gene: NA; CDR3aa: CASSPSTTETQETQYF; CDR3nt: TGTGCCAGCTCACCAAGCACGACAGAGACCCAAGAGACCCAGTACTTC
v_gene: TRBV3-1; abundance: NA; j_gene: TRBJ2-1; d_gene: TRBD2; CDR3aa: CASHRGSGGPSSYNEQFF; CDR3nt: TGTGCCAGCCACCGGGGTAGCGGGGGCCCCAGCTCCTACAATGAGCAGTTCTTC
v_gene: TRBV7-9; abundance: NA; j_gene: TRBJ1-5; d_gene: NA; CDR3aa: CASSYHGPPQHF; CDR3nt: TGTGCCAGCAGCTACCACGGCCCGCCCCAGCATTTT
v_gene: TRBV10-3; abundance: few; j_gene: TRBJ2-3; d_gene: TRBD2; CDR3aa: CAISGSGSGGSITDTQYF; CDR3nt: TGTGCCATCAGTGGGTCGGGCAGCGGGGGTTCCATCACAGATACGCAGTATTTT
v_gene: TRBV15; abundance: few; j_gene: TRBJ1-5; d_gene: NA; CDR3aa: CATSRIDQPQHF; CDR3nt: TGTGCCACCAGCAGAATCGATCAGCCCCAGCATTTT
v_gene: TRBV9; abundance: NA; j_gene: TRBJ1-2; d_gene: NA; CDR3aa: CASSPNTGREGYGYTF; CDR3nt: TGTGCCAGCAGCCCGAATACAGGGCGCGAGGGCTATGGCTACACCTTC
v_gene: TRBV28; abundance: few; j_gene: TRBJ2-3; d_gene: NA; CDR3aa: CASRRSTDTQYF; CDR3nt: TGTGCCAGCAGAAGGAGCACAGATACGCAGTATTTT
v_gene: TRBV20-1; abundance: NA; j_gene: TRBJ1-1; d_gene: NA; CDR3aa: CSARGGRWTEAFF; CDR3nt: TGCAGTGCTAGAGGAGGGAGGTGGACTGAAGCTTTCTTT
v_gene: TRBV9; abundance: few; j_gene: TRBJ2-7; d_gene: TRBD2; CDR3aa: CASSVAGGVSYEQYF; CDR3nt: TGTGCCAGCAGCGTAGCGGGAGGGGTCTCCTACGAGCAGTACTTC
v_gene: TRBV28; abundance: few; j_gene: TRBJ1-1; d_gene: NA; CDR3aa: CASSSTLSEAFF; CDR3nt: TGTGCCAGCAGTTCCACTCTTAGTGAAGCTTTCTTT
v_gene: TRBV28; abundance: few; j_gene: TRBJ1-2; d_gene: NA; CDR3aa: CASSPGRGGYTF; CDR3nt: TGTGCCAGCAGTCCAGGGAGGGGCGGCTACACCTTC
v_gene: TRBV29-1; abundance: many; j_gene: TRBJ2-1; d_gene: TRBD2; CDR3aa: CSVELAGGELSYNEQFF; CDR3nt: TGCAGCGTTGAACTCGCGGGAGGCGAACTCTCCTACAATGAGCAGTTCTTC
v_gene: TRBV25-1; abundance: NA; j_gene: TRBJ1-2; d_gene: NA; CDR3aa: CASSVGVWNGYTF; CDR3nt: TGTGCCAGCAGTGTGGGGGTGTGGAATGGCTACACCTTC
v_gene: TRBV15; abundance: NA; j_gene: TRBJ1-1; d_gene: TRBD1; CDR3aa: CATSRDRARNTEAFF; CDR3nt: TGTGCCACCAGCAGGGACAGGGCGCGGAACACTGAAGCTTTCTTT
v_gene: TRBV20-1; abundance: NA; j_gene: TRBJ2-7; d_gene: TRBD1; CDR3aa: CSAPKPRDRGYEQYF; CDR3nt: TGCAGTGCCCCAAAACCCCGGGACAGGGGCTACGAGCAGTACTTC
v_gene: TRBV28; abundance: once; j_gene: TRBJ2-3; d_gene: NA; CDR3aa: CASSLLTATDTQYF; CDR3nt: TGTGCCAGCAGTTTATTGACAGCAACAGATACGCAGTATTTT
v_gene: TRBV24-1; abundance: NA; j_gene: TRBJ2-5; d_gene: NA; CDR3aa: CATPPQGFQETQYF; CDR3nt: TGTGCCACCCCACCGCAGGGGTTCCAAGAGACCCAGTACTTC
v_gene: TRBV3-1; abundance: NA; j_gene: TRBJ2-4; d_gene: NA; CDR3aa: CASSPGSHWIQYF; CDR3nt: TGTGCCAGCAGCCCAGGGTCCCATTGGATTCAGTACTTC
v_gene: TRBV20-1; abundance: NA; j_gene: TRBJ2-7; d_gene: NA; CDR3aa: CSAGSHREQYF; CDR3nt: TGCAGTGCTGGATCCCACCGCGAGCAGTACTTC